Below, one T cell receptor (beta chain) is given with its context. The entry originates in a study of cytomegalovirus exposure and HLA in healthy donors. 60 Vbeta and 13 Jbeta primers were used in PCR. Assay used: immunoSEQ multiplex PCR; TCRdb lists only in-frame clones, some missing. The sample comprises 96,000 or so clones, approximately 74% of which are singletons, and around an eighth rests with the top ten. Material for sequencing was PBMCs. This TCR came from a woman aged 65 to 85 in good health and CMV-seropositive.

The CDR3 DNA sequence: TGTGCCAGCAGTTTATCGTTCAGTGGGAACACTGAAGCTTTCTTT. It yields the protein CASSLSFSGNTEAFF. V usage is TRBV27 and J usage is TRBJ1-1; no firm D call. Germline V lookup: CDR1 MNHEY, CDR2 SMNVEV (reference sequence). Trimming left V 0 bases short and J 1 base short, with 9 bases between. The CDR3 has 15 amino acids.